These T cell receptor beta chains were read from a single sample in a study of molecular identifiers for immune sequencing clone quantification. TCRdb used MiXCR to reprocess the PCR reads, holding one entry per CDR3 protein. The repertoire holds about 640,000 distinct CDR3 sequences, with nearly 20% as singletons. Sequencing was performed on naive CD8+ T cells from blood, with Jurkat cell RNA spiked in. The receptor source for this set is a human donor in good health. Some libraries in this study had Jurkat cell RNA spiked in. CDR3s include the opening cysteine and the closing phenylalanine or tryptophan. A D gene is named only where the DNA matches it firmly. Expanded clones are given a class, and other clones once, few, many or no size at all.

d_call j_call clone_size v_call cdr3_aa cdr3_nt
. TRBJ1-1 many TRBV27 CASKVGGYTEAFF TGTGCCAGTAAGGTGGGCGGATACACTGAAGCTTTCTTT
. TRBJ2-7 . TRBV5-8 CASRPSGEYEQYF TGTGCCAGCAGACCCTCAGGGGAATACGAGCAGTACTTC
. TRBJ2-5 many TRBV7-6 CASSAGVHQETQYF TGTGCCAGCAGCGCCGGAGTTCACCAAGAGACCCAGTACTTC
. TRBJ1-1 many TRBV11-2 CASSSTGLLEAFF TGTGCCAGCAGCTCAACAGGGCTCCTTGAAGCTTTCTTT
TRBD2 TRBJ2-7 many TRBV4-3 CASSPSLAPLAGGLSSYEQYF TGCGCCAGCAGCCCGTCACTTGCTCCACTAGCGGGGGGATTAAGCTCCTACGAGCAGTACTTC
TRBD1 TRBJ2-4 many TRBV3-1 CASSQDPGQGTKNIQYF TGTGCCAGCAGCCAAGATCCGGGACAGGGGACCAAAAACATTCAGTACTTC
. TRBJ2-4 many TRBV20-1 CSARTADKNIQYF TGCAGTGCTAGAACAGCAGACAAAAACATTCAGTACTTC
TRBD2 TRBJ2-3 many TRBV9 CASSHSGGADTQYF TGTGCCAGCAGCCACAGCGGGGGGGCTGATACGCAGTATTTT
. TRBJ2-2 many TRBV19 CASSIYPNTGELFF TGTGCCAGTAGTATTTATCCTAACACCGGGGAGCTGTTTTTT
. TRBJ1-2 . TRBV12-3/TRBV12-4 CASSLKGGAYGYTF TGTGCCAGCAGTTTAAAGGGGGGAGCGTATGGCTACACCTTC
TRBD1 TRBJ1-4 many TRBV6-6 CASSHTSDRGWLGEKLFF TGTGCCAGCAGTCACACCTCGGACAGGGGGTGGCTTGGGGAAAAACTGTTTTTT
TRBD1 TRBJ2-7 many TRBV5-1 CASSLDRGPTYEQYF TGCGCCAGCAGCCTGGACAGGGGGCCCACCTACGAGCAGTACTTC
. TRBJ1-5 many TRBV6-2/TRBV6-3 CASSSIGSTYQPQHF TGTGCCAGCAGTTCCATCGGCAGCACCTATCAGCCCCAGCATTTT
TRBD1 TRBJ1-1 many TRBV12-3/TRBV12-4 CASSRTGGYTEAFF TGTGCCAGCAGTCGGACAGGGGGCTACACTGAAGCTTTCTTT
. TRBJ2-1 few TRBV13 CASSLGEGGSYNEQFF TGTGCCAGCAGCTTAGGGGAGGGGGGCTCCTACAATGAGCAGTTCTTC
. TRBJ2-2 many TRBV18 CASSPENTGELFF TGTGCCAGCTCACCTGAGAACACCGGGGAGCTGTTTTTT
TRBD1 TRBJ1-5 many TRBV13 CASSLNRGNQPQHF TGTGCCAGCAGCCTTAACAGGGGTAATCAGCCCCAGCATTTT
TRBD1 TRBJ2-7 many TRBV5-1 CASSNIQTGSYEQYF TGCGCCAGCAGTAACATCCAGACAGGGTCTTACGAGCAGTACTTC
TRBD1 TRBJ1-1 . TRBV19 CASSISSGQSTEAFF TGTGCCAGTAGTATATCTTCGGGACAGAGCACTGAAGCTTTCTTT
. TRBJ1-5 . TRBV19 CASSAGSGQPQHF TGTGCCAGTAGTGCGGGAAGCGGACAGCCCCAGCATTTT
. TRBJ2-7 many TRBV20-1 CSARWGGLSSYEQYF TGCAGTGCTAGATGGGGGGGCTTAAGCTCCTACGAGCAGTACTTC
. TRBJ1-1 few TRBV9 CASSVGGGSNTEAFF TGTGCCAGCAGCGTAGGTGGTGGTTCGAACACTGAAGCTTTCTTT
. TRBJ2-7 many TRBV7-6 CASSPTGPLGEQYF TGTGCCAGCAGCCCAACTGGGCCACTGGGTGAGCAGTACTTC
. TRBJ2-7 . TRBV10-3 CAITGETSYEQYF TGTGCCATCACCGGAGAGACCTCCTACGAGCAGTACTTC
. TRBJ2-5 many TRBV4-3 CASSQGTGVKETQYF TGCGCCAGCAGCCAAGGGACGGGGGTTAAAGAGACCCAGTACTTC
. TRBJ2-7 many TRBV28 CASSSRGLGEQYF TGTGCCAGCAGTTCTCGGGGGCTAGGCGAGCAGTACTTC
. TRBJ1-1 many TRBV4-1 CASSQEWQNTEAFF TGCGCCAGCAGCCAAGAGTGGCAGAACACTGAAGCTTTCTTT
TRBD2 TRBJ2-3 many TRBV7-2 CASSLVAGVKDTQYF TGTGCCAGCAGCTTAGTGGCGGGGGTAAAAGATACGCAGTATTTT
. TRBJ1-1 few TRBV5-6 CASGSPGGTEAFF TGTGCCAGCGGATCGCCGGGGGGCACTGAAGCTTTCTTT
. TRBJ2-5 few TRBV20-1 CSATEARETQYF TGCAGTGCGACGGAGGCTCGGGAGACCCAGTACTTC
. TRBJ2-5 few TRBV27 CASRALTRETQYF TGTGCCAGCAGGGCATTAACGAGAGAGACCCAGTACTTC
. TRBJ1-1 many TRBV28 CASSLTGYTEAFF TGTGCCAGCAGCCTGACAGGATACACTGAAGCTTTCTTT
. TRBJ2-3 many TRBV7-9 CASSPVKDTQYF TGTGCCAGCAGCCCAGTCAAGGATACGCAGTATTTT
TRBD1 TRBJ1-2 . TRBV20-1 CSARGQGPYGYTF TGCAGTGCTAGGGGACAGGGTCCCTATGGCTACACCTTC
TRBD2 TRBJ2-5 few TRBV6-2/TRBV6-3 CASSYEGLKNQETQYF TGTGCCAGCAGTTACGAGGGACTAAAAAACCAAGAGACCCAGTACTTC
TRBD1 TRBJ1-1 many TRBV4-3 CASSLGTGLMAEAFF TGCGCCAGCAGCCTAGGGACAGGGCTGATGGCTGAAGCTTTCTTT